A selection of T cell receptor beta chains follows, all from one sample in a study of blood T cell repertoires in COVID-19. Assay used: immunoSEQ multiplex PCR; TCRdb lists only in-frame clones, some missing. The sample includes 88,000 or so clones, approximately 89% of them seen just once. Sample: peripheral blood. Source of these receptors: a man aged 45 to 65 with acute or convalescent COVID-19. The CDR3 runs from the conserved cysteine through the conserved F or W. A D gene is named only where the DNA matches it firmly. A row's size may be missing; if present it is once, few, many or a size class.

>-|TRBV4-1|-|TRBJ1-1
CASSHQLKGGEAFF
TGCGCCAGCAGCCATCAATTGAAGGGAGGTGAAGCTTTCTTT
>-|TRBV6-2/TRBV6-3|-|TRBJ1-5
CASSAGHNQPQHF
TGTGCCAGCAGTGCGGGTCACAATCAGCCCCAGCATTTT
>TRBD1|TRBV10-3|-|TRBJ1-2
CATRDRDNQGYTF
TGTGCCACCCGAGACAGGGATAATCAGGGCTACACCTTC
>-|TRBV7-9|-|TRBJ2-1
CASSPGSRWDEQFF
TGTGCCAGCAGCCCGGGATCACGTTGGGATGAGCAGTTCTTC
>-|TRBV13|-|TRBJ2-2
CASSPEGVTGELFF
TGTGCCAGCAGCCCAGAGGGGGTGACCGGGGAGCTGTTTTTT
>TRBD2|TRBV7-8|-|TRBJ2-7
CASSLVAGGTSEQYF
TGTGCCAGCAGCTTAGTTGCGGGGGGTACATCCGAGCAGTACTTC
>TRBD1|TRBV18|-|TRBJ2-5
CASSPGQGATETQYF
TGTGCCAGCTCACCCGGACAGGGGGCTACAGAGACCCAGTACTTC
>-|TRBV19|-|TRBJ1-5
CASSMGGIGNQPQHF
TGTGCCAGTAGTATGGGAGGAATTGGCAATCAGCCCCAGCATTTT
>TRBD1|TRBV6-5|-|TRBJ1-1
CASTMGQGGSTEAFF
TGTGCCAGCACTATGGGACAGGGGGGCTCTACTGAAGCTTTCTTT
>-|TRBV6-5|-|TRBJ1-1
CASSYGRLNTEAFF
TGTGCCAGCAGTTACGGCAGGCTGAACACTGAAGCTTTCTTT
>-|TRBV6-5|-|TRBJ2-2
CASSYSVEPTGELFF
TGTGCCAGCAGTTACTCGGTGGAGCCCACCGGGGAGCTGTTTTTT
>-|TRBV4-1|-|TRBJ1-4
CASSHTGTPNEKLFF
TGCGCCAGCAGCCACACCGGGACACCTAATGAAAAACTGTTTTTT
>TRBD1|TRBV2|-|TRBJ1-1
CASRWDSWTGNTEAFF
TGTGCCAGCAGATGGGACAGTTGGACGGGGAACACTGAAGCTTTCTTT
>TRBD1|TRBV6-1|-|TRBJ1-2
CASSAPDRADSNYGYTF
TGTGCCAGCAGTGCTCCGGACAGGGCGGATTCTAACTATGGCTACACCTTC
>-|TRBV7-2|few|TRBJ2-1
CASSLDGGALSNEQFF
TGTGCCAGCAGCTTAGATGGGGGGGCCTTGTCAAATGAGCAGTTCTTC
>TRBD2|TRBV7-2|few|TRBJ2-1
CASGSSGGFYNEQFF
TGTGCCAGCGGAAGCAGCGGGGGGTTCTACAATGAGCAGTTCTTC
>TRBD1|TRBV24-1|-|TRBJ2-2
CATSDLQGAVGELFF
TGTGCCACCAGTGATTTGCAGGGGGCGGTCGGGGAGCTGTTTTTT
>TRBD2|TRBV7-3|once|TRBJ2-2
CASSLNGGDTGELFF
TGTGCCAGCAGCTTAAACGGGGGGGACACCGGGGAGCTGTTTTTT
>TRBD2|TRBV5-1|-|TRBJ2-7
CASRVAGSYEQYF
TGCGCCAGCAGGGTAGCGGGATCCTACGAGCAGTACTTC
>TRBD1|TRBV2|-|TRBJ1-2
CASSDSHRDRRYNYGYTF
TGTGCCAGCAGTGACTCACACCGGGACAGGCGCTACAACTATGGCTACACCTTC
>TRBD2|TRBV3-1/TRBV3-2|-|TRBJ2-3
CASSQGVREWYF
TGTGCCAGCAGCCAAGGTGTGCGGGAGTGGTATTTT
>TRBD2|TRBV13|-|TRBJ2-3
CASSPGLGTDTQYF
TGTGCCAGCAGCCCGGGACTAGGAACAGATACGCAGTATTTT
>TRBD2|TRBV25-1|-|TRBJ2-3
CASSAGTSTLDTQYF
TGTGCCAGCAGTGCCGGGACTAGTACCTTAGATACGCAGTATTTT
>TRBD1|TRBV7-3|-|TRBJ2-3
CASSSYGQGSDTQYF
TGTGCCAGCAGCTCATATGGACAGGGGTCAGATACGCAGTATTTT
>TRBD2|TRBV30|-|TRBJ2-1
CAWSQPPGLAFF
TGTGCCTGGAGTCAACCACCGGGACTAGCGTTCTTC
>TRBD2|TRBV6-2/TRBV6-3|-|TRBJ2-5
CASSYSVPSGAGLETQYF
TGTGCCAGCAGTTACTCCGTCCCTAGCGGGGCGGGGTTGGAGACCCAGTACTTC
>-|TRBV19|once|TRBJ1-2
CASSASFDYTF
TGTGCCAGTAGTGCAAGCTTTGACTACACCTTC
>-|TRBV6-1|-|TRBJ1-2
CASSDGRGFYGYTF
TGTGCCAGCAGTGATGGTCGGGGGTTCTATGGCTACACCTTC
>-|TRBV28|few|TRBJ1-2
CASRWGGNYGYTF
TGTGCCAGCAGATGGGGAGGGAACTATGGCTACACCTTC
>TRBD2|TRBV4-1|-|TRBJ2-3
CASSQDAGGIYRGTDTQYF
TGCGCCAGCAGCCAAGATGCGGGAGGTATCTATCGGGGTACAGATACGCAGTATTTT
>-|TRBV9|-|TRBJ2-3
CASRGADKTDTQYF
TGTGCCAGCCGGGGGGCAGATAAAACAGATACGCAGTATTTT
>-|TRBV12-1|-|TRBJ2-1
CASSPSGTGVSDEQFF
TGTGCCAGCAGCCCCTCCGGGACAGGGGTTTCGGATGAGCAGTTCTTC
>TRBD1|TRBV20-1|-|TRBJ2-5
CSASQGARGETQYF
TGCAGTGCTAGTCAGGGGGCGAGGGGAGAGACCCAGTACTTC
>TRBD1|TRBV14|-|TRBJ2-6
CASSKWDRSGANVLTF
TGTGCCAGCAGCAAATGGGACAGATCTGGGGCCAACGTCCTGACTTTC
>-|TRBV7-8|once|TRBJ1-3
CASSSYPPSTELISGNTIYF
TGTGCCAGCAGCTCCTATCCTCCCTCGACAGAGCTAATCTCTGGAAACACCATATATTTT
>TRBD2|TRBV18|-|TRBJ2-3
CASSSSGGGTDTQYF
TGTGCCAGCTCTTCTAGCGGGGGAGGCACAGATACGCAGTATTTT
>TRBD1|TRBV7-9|few|TRBJ2-1
CASSSTGDEQFF
TGTGCCAGCAGCTCCACAGGGGATGAGCAGTTCTTC
>TRBD2|TRBV9|-|TRBJ2-7
CASSVNSGRAYEQYF
TGTGCCAGCAGCGTTAATAGCGGGAGGGCCTACGAGCAGTACTTC
>TRBD1|TRBV15|-|TRBJ2-7
CATSSSGDRGDEQYF
TGTGCCACCAGCAGTTCGGGGGACAGGGGGGACGAGCAGTACTTC
>-|TRBV7-9|-|TRBJ1-1
CASWGGRRGTEAFF
TGTGCCAGCTGGGGAGGGCGGAGAGGGACTGAAGCTTTCTTT
>-|TRBV3-1/TRBV3-2|-|TRBJ2-1
CASSQDLATSNEQFF
TGTGCCAGCAGCCAAGATCTAGCGACTAGCAATGAGCAGTTCTTC
>TRBD2|TRBV7-2|few|TRBJ2-2
CASSFFSGGRTGELFF
TGTGCCAGCAGCTTTTTTAGCGGGGGGAGAACCGGGGAGCTGTTTTTT
>-|TRBV4-1|once|TRBJ2-5
CASSQERGLQETQYF
TGCGCCAGCAGCCAAGAGCGGGGGCTCCAAGAGACCCAGTACTTC
>TRBD1|TRBV19|-|TRBJ2-3
CASRGQGEPDTQYF
TGTGCCAGTAGGGGACAGGGGGAACCAGATACGCAGTATTTT